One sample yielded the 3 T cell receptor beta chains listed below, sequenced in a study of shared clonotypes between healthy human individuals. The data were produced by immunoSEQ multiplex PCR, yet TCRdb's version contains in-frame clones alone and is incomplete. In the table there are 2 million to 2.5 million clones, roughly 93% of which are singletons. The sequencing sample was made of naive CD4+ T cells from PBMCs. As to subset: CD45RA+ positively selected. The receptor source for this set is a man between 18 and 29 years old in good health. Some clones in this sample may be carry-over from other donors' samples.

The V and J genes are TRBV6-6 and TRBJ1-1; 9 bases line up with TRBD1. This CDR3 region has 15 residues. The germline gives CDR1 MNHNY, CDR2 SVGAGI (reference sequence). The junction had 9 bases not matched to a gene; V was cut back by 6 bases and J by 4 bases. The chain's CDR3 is CASSYRGRGGTEAFF. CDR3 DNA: TGTGCCAGCAGCTACAGGGGGCGAGGGGGCACTGAAGCTTTCTTT.

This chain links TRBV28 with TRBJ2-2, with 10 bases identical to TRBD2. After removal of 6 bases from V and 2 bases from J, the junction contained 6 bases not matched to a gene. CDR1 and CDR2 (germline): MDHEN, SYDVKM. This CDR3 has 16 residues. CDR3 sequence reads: CASSFLAGENTGELFF. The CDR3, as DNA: TGTGCCAGCAGCTTTCTAGCGGGAGAAAACACCGGGGAGCTGTTTTTT.

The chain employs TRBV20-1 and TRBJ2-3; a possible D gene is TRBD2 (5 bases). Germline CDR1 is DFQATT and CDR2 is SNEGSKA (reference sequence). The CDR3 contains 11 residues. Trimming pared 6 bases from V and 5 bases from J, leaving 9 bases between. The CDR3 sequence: CSAGREDTQYF. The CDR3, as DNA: TGCAGTGCGGGCCGGGAAGATACGCAGTATTTT.